This entry lists 27 T cell receptor beta chains sequenced from one sample in a study of T cell repertoires in cytomegalovirus infection. These receptors' antigens are unknown. Via MiXCR, TCRdb re-called the reads, giving one row per CDR3 protein. Among fewer than 30,000 distinct CDR3 sequences listed, about 22% were seen once. The sequencing here drew on CD8+ T cells from cultured PBMCs, taken from culture after CMV antigen stimulation. The receptors here all came from a human donor in good health (CMV status not recorded). Some clones in this sample may be carry-over from other donors' samples.

This clonotype was observed at least ten times. The chain uses TRBV11-2 and TRBJ2-1, with a weak D call TRBD2 (5 bases). Deletions cut 0 bases from V and 2 bases from J, with 11 bases between. Germline V gives CDR1 SGHAT, CDR2 FQNNGV. The CDR3 sequence is 16 residues long. CDR3 sequence reads: CASSLESGSPYNEQFF. The CDR3 nucleotides read TGTGCCAGCAGCTTAGAGTCGGGGAGCCCCTACAATGAGCAGTTCTTC.

Many counts were recorded for this clonotype. V usage is TRBV28 and J usage is TRBJ1-6; D ambiguous. This CDR3 has 16 amino acids. V dropped 4 bases and J dropped 9 bases, with 19 bases sitting between them. Germline CDR1 is MDHEN and CDR2 is SYDVKM. This CDR3 is CASSSISFGESSPLHF. The CDR3 nucleotides are TGTGCCAGCAGTTCTATCAGCTTCGGGGAAAGTTCACCCCTCCACTTT.

This clonotype was seen only a few times. The chain employs TRBV6-2 or TRBV6-3 and TRBJ1-2; D may be TRBD1 (5 bases). Per germline, CDR1 MNHEY and CDR2 SVGEGT. The CDR3 is 13 residues long. V was shortened by 6 bases and J by 12 bases, with 20 bases between the two germline ends. The CDR3 sequence: CASRRTLVGDNTF. The CDR3 nucleotides are TGTGCCAGCAGGAGGACGCTTGTAGGGGATAACACCTTC.

In DNA form, the CDR3 reads TGTGCCAGCAGTCCTGCATGGGGGGGTGGCACAGATACGCAGTATTTT. Translation gives CASSPAWGGGTDTQYF. V is TRBV28 and J is TRBJ2-3; 7 bases map to TRBD2. Germline V lookup: CDR1 MDHEN, CDR2 SYDVKM. The CDR3 loop spans 16 amino acids. With V trimmed by 5 bases and J by 1 base, 9 bases remained unmatched.

This clonotype was counted ten times or more. The genes are TRBV7-2 and TRBJ2-6; D may be TRBD2 (6 bases). The CDR3 runs 19 residues. Germline V gives CDR1 SGHTA, CDR2 FQGNSA. Trimming shortened V by 0 bases and J by 0 bases, and 15 bases separated the two germline ends. The CDR3 here is CASSLAAGRRASGANVLTF. The CDR3 nucleotides are TGTGCCAGCAGCTTAGCTGCGGGACGGCGGGCCTCTGGGGCCAACGTCCTGACTTTC.

This chain uses TRBV5-8 with TRBJ1-1; D is unresolved. The ends were cut back, 3 bases at V and 2 bases at J, with 11 bases in the middle. Germline V CDR1 and CDR2: SGHTS, YDEGEE. The CDR3 covers 14 residues. In DNA form, the CDR3 reads TGTGCCAGCAGCTCTGATTTCATAAACACTGAAGCTTTCTTT. Translating gives CASSSDFINTEAFF.

This clonotype was counted a single time. The chain couples TRBV6-2 or TRBV6-3 to TRBJ1-5; D is perhaps TRBD1 (5 bases). The CDR3 runs to 14 residues. Germline assignment: CDR1 MNHEY and CDR2 SVGEGT. The V end was cut by 6 bases, the J end by 1 base, with 10 bases between. The DNA for the CDR3 is TGTGCCAGCAGAGACAGACAGAGCAATCAGCCCCAGCATTTT. Protein: CASRDRQSNQPQHF.

The chain combines TRBV7-9 with TRBJ2-3; D possibly uses TRBD1 or TRBD2 (5 bases each). Germline loops: CDR1 SEHNR, CDR2 FQNEAQ (reference sequence). Trimming removed 5 bases from V and 2 bases from J, with 17 bases in between. The CDR3 has 16 amino acids. The DNA of the CDR3 is TGTGCCAGCAGCGACCCGGGACGTTGGATCACAGATACGCAGTATTTT. This translates into CASSDPGRWITDTQYF. Full variable domain (outside the CDR3, taken from reference TRBV7-9 and TRBJ2-3): DTGVSQNPRHKITKRGQNVTFRCDPISEHNRLYWYRQTLGQGPEFLTYFQNEAQLEKSRLLSDRFSAERPKGSFSTLEIQRTEQGDSAMYLCASSDPGRWITDTQYFGPGTRLTVL.

The rearrangement links TRBV6-2 or TRBV6-3 to TRBJ1-5; D is possibly TRBD1 (5 bases). Germline V CDR1 and CDR2: MNHEY, SVGEGT. There are 15 residues in the CDR3. V was clipped by 5 bases and J by 1 base, with 12 bases between them. CDR3 residues: CASSPLRDSNQPQHF. CDR3 DNA: TGTGCCAGCAGTCCCCTCCGGGACAGCAATCAGCCCCAGCATTTT.

This clonotype occurred a few times. The rearrangement uses TRBV11-2 and TRBJ1-1; D is possibly TRBD1 (6 bases). Trimming removed 1 base from V and 10 bases from J, with 19 bases in between. The CDR3 sequence is 15 residues long. Germline CDR1 SGHAT, CDR2 FQNNGV. The CDR3 here is CASSLGGGRGLAAFF. The DNA of the CDR3 is TGTGCCAGCAGCTTAGGAGGCGGTCGGGGGCTTGCAGCTTTCTTT.

This clonotype has at least ten counts. This sequence joins TRBV19 and TRBJ2-3; TRBD1 agrees at 9 bases. The CDR3 sequence is 15 residues long. V trimming: 6 bases; J trimming: 2 bases; junction bases outside the gene matches: 6. From germline, CDR1 is LNHDA and CDR2 SQIVND (reference sequence). The CDR3 coding sequence is TGTGCCAGTAGCCCCACAGGGGGCCTCACAGATACGCAGTATTTT. Translated: CASSPTGGLTDTQYF.

This clonotype was detected a few times. The J gene is TRBJ2-1, the V gene TRBV11-2; 8 bases fit TRBD2. The CDR3 length is 17 residues. Germline V gene sequence: CDR1 SGHAT, CDR2 FQNNGV. Trimming removed 5 bases from V and 4 bases from J; junction bases left unmatched: 13. DNA of the CDR3: TGTGCCAGCAGCCCCCGCCATAGCGGGGCCAAATACAATGAGCAGTTCTTC. This translates into CASSPRHSGAKYNEQFF.

The chain links TRBV4-3 to TRBJ2-7, with unresolved D. Germline V CDR1 and CDR2: LGHNA, YSLEER. This CDR3 is built from 13 residues. V shed 0 bases and J shed 10 bases, with 13 bases lying between them. CDR3 protein: CASSQDQGRLQYF. CDR3 in DNA: TGCGCCAGCAGCCAAGATCAAGGACGTCTTCAGTACTTC.

At least ten counts were recorded for this clonotype. The chain joins TRBV3-1 to TRBJ2-2; D ambiguous. Germline V gene sequence: CDR1 LGHDT, CDR2 YNNKEL (reference sequence). This CDR3 region has 16 residues. Deletions cut 1 base from V and 1 base from J, with 10 bases between. As DNA, the CDR3 is TGTGCCAGCAGCCAAGCGCGATCTATGAACACCGGGGAGCTGTTTTTT. Protein: CASSQARSMNTGELFF.

The chain recombines TRBV7-9 with TRBJ1-1; 9 bases match TRBD1. Germline CDR1 is SEHNR and CDR2 is FQNEAQ (reference sequence). The CDR3 extends over 16 amino acids. J lost 2 bases, V lost 7 bases, and 11 bases had no gene match. DNA of the CDR3: TGTGCCAGCAAAAAGGAAGGGACAGGGCTCAACACTGAAGCTTTCTTT. Its translation is CASKKEGTGLNTEAFF.

The chain combines TRBV4-1 with TRBJ2-1; D is perhaps TRBD1 (6 bases). Looked up from germline, CDR1 is MGHRA and CDR2 is YSYEKL. Trimming removed 5 bases at V and 1 base at J, with 15 bases between. There are 16 residues in the CDR3. The DNA of the CDR3 is TGCGCCAGCAGCTGGACCGGGACACTGTCCTACAATGAGCAGTTCTTC. Protein: CASSWTGTLSYNEQFF.

This clonotype was seen a few times. The V and J genes are TRBV4-1 and TRBJ2-7; 9 bases are a match to TRBD2. The CDR3 is made up of 16 amino acids. The trim removed 2 bases at V and 0 bases at J, leaving 5 bases unmatched. From germline, CDR1 is MGHRA and CDR2 YSYEKL. The CDR3 coding sequence is TGCGCCAGCAGCCAAACTAGCGGGTTAAGCTCCTACGAGCAGTACTTC. Protein sequence: CASSQTSGLSSYEQYF.

This clonotype appeared a few times. The chain employs TRBV2 and TRBJ2-4, with a possible D match to TRBD2 (5 bases). Per germline, CDR1 SNHLY and CDR2 FYNNEI. Trimming stripped 4 bases from V and 1 base from J, with 11 bases between. This CDR3 region has 15 residues. In DNA, the CDR3 is TGTGCCAGCAGTGTAGAGGGAGCGGCCAAAAACATTCAGTACTTC. Amino acid sequence: CASSVEGAAKNIQYF. Drawing the rest from reference TRBV2 and TRBJ2-4, the complete variable domain is EPEVTQTPSHQVTQMGQEVILRCVPISNHLYFYWYRQILGQKVEFLVSFYNNEISEKSEIFDDQFSVERPDGSNFTLKIRSTKLEDSAMYFCASSVEGAAKNIQYFGAGTRLSVL.

This clonotype was detected a few times. V is TRBV4-1 and J is TRBJ2-1; no reliable D call. CDR3 size: 14 residues. V lost 1 base and J lost 8, with 12 bases in between. CDR1 and CDR2 from the germline V gene are MGHRA and YSYEKL. The CDR3 DNA is TGCGCCAGCAGCCAAGGAGAGGTGGGCTATGAGCAGTTCTTC. This sequence encodes CASSQGEVGYEQFF.

This clonotype was seen a handful of times. The V gene is TRBV7-9, the J gene TRBJ2-7; D is undetermined. Between the trimmed V and J ends, which lost 5 bases and 3 bases, there was a span of 8 bases. Germline V gene sequence: CDR1 SEHNR, CDR2 FQNEAQ (reference sequence). The CDR3 is 12 residues long. CDR3 nucleotides: TGTGCCAGCAGCATGGACGGCTACGAGCAGTACTTC. Translated, it gives CASSMDGYEQYF. The variable domain in full, completed from reference TRBV7-9 and TRBJ2-7, reads DTGVSQNPRHKITKRGQNVTFRCDPISEHNRLYWYRQTLGQGPEFLTYFQNEAQLEKSRLLSDRFSAERPKGSFSTLEIQRTEQGDSAMYLCASSMDGYEQYFGPGTRLTVT.

This clonotype was seen a handful of times. The chain uses TRBV12-3 or TRBV12-4 and TRBJ1-2; no reliable D call. V was pared by 4 bases and J by 2 bases, with 11 bases between. This CDR3 region has 14 residues. CDR3 DNA: TGTGCCAGCAGTTCGGACGGAGCAAACTATGGCTACACCTTC. It encodes CASSSDGANYGYTF.

The sample holds a few counts of this clonotype. This chain uses TRBV4-1 with TRBJ1-5; tentatively, D is TRBD1 (5 bases). CDR3 length equals 17 residues. Germline CDR1 MGHRA, CDR2 YSYEKL. Trimming pared 4 bases from V and 0 bases from J, leaving 16 bases between. CDR3 in amino acids: CASSLVSGLNSNQPQHF. CDR3 DNA: TGCGCCAGCAGCCTCGTGTCAGGGCTCAATAGCAATCAGCCCCAGCATTTT.

The chain recombines TRBV6-1 with TRBJ2-5, with 10 bases aligning to TRBD1. With V trimmed by 5 bases and J by 1 base, 10 bases remained unmatched. In germline, CDR1 is MNHNS, CDR2 SASEGT. The CDR3 loop spans 17 amino acids. CDR3 DNA: TGTGCCAGCAGTCTTCACAGGGACAGGGGTGTCCAAGAGACCCAGTACTTC. Protein: CASSLHRDRGVQETQYF.

The V and J genes are TRBV19 and TRBJ2-1; D possibly matches TRBD1 or TRBD2 (5 bases each). Between the trimmed V and J ends, which lost 3 bases and 3 bases, there was a span of 24 bases. Germline V gene sequence: CDR1 LNHDA, CDR2 SQIVND (reference sequence). This CDR3 region has 19 residues. The CDR3 here is CASSIDSVGETTGYNEQFF. Written as DNA, the CDR3 is TGTGCCAGTAGTATTGACTCTGTGGGGGAGACAACTGGCTACAATGAGCAGTTCTTC.

The chain carries TRBV19 and TRBJ2-5, with a tentative D call TRBD2 (6 bases). From germline, CDR1 is LNHDA and CDR2 SQIVND (reference sequence). The length of the CDR3 is 13 residues. Trimming removed 3 bases at V and 4 bases at J, with 9 bases between. CDR3 residues: CASSIQGGETQYF. As DNA, the CDR3 is TGTGCCAGTAGTATTCAGGGAGGAGAGACCCAGTACTTC.

This clonotype was recorded a few times. CDR3 protein: CASSRPSGTSPNEQFF. The DNA of the CDR3 is TGCGCCAGCAGCCGCCCTTCCGGGACTAGCCCCAATGAGCAGTTCTTC. J is TRBJ2-1 and V is TRBV4-1, with TRBD2 identical over 9 bases. This CDR3 region has 16 residues. J was trimmed by 6 bases and V by 4 bases; bases with no gene match: 10. Germline V CDR1 and CDR2: MGHRA, YSYEKL.

This chain's CDR3 is CASSTTTGGYNGYTF. CDR3 sequence (DNA): TGTGCCAGTAGTACGACTACAGGGGGCTATAATGGCTACACCTTC. V and J are TRBV19 and TRBJ1-2; TRBD1 matches at 9 bases. The V gene's germline CDR1 is LNHDA and CDR2 SQIVND (reference sequence). V lost 4 bases to trimming and J lost 6 bases; unmatched junction nucleotides: 9. The CDR3 is 15 amino acids. Together with reference TRBV19 and TRBJ1-2, the CDR3 gives the full variable domain: DGGITQSPKYLFRKEGQNVTLSCEQNLNHDAMYWYRQDPGQGLRLIYYSQIVNDFQKGDIAEGYSVSREKKESFPLTVTSAQKNPTAFYLCASSTTTGGYNGYTFGSGTRLTVV.